This entry concerns a single T cell receptor beta chain. The sample originates from a study of blood T cell repertoires in COVID-19. Study in general: COVID-19 samples from acute and convalescent phases originated in the United States, Italy and Spain. Sources were T cells, B-cell-depleted T cells, or PBMCs; the material itself was cDNA or gDNA.

Libraries were prepared by immunoSEQ multiplex PCR; TCRdb keeps only in-frame clonotypes and omits some of them. This sample yields 200,000 or so clones, of which 70% to 85% are seen a single time; about 6.9% belongs to the top ten. The ends lost 4 bases at V and 5 bases at J; junction bases unmatched: 7. Looked up from germline, CDR1 is SGHKS and CDR2 is YYEKEE (reference sequence). This CDR3 has 15 residues. The source material was peripheral blood. This chain joins TRBV5-5 and TRBJ2-1, with 9 bases lining up with TRBD1. The receptor was derived from a human donor with acute or convalescent COVID-19. The donor label of this sample is uncertain. The CDR3 sequence is CASSHGQGIDNEQFF. The CDR3 nucleotides are TGTGCCAGCAGCCATGGACAGGGGATAGACAATGAGCAGTTCTTC.